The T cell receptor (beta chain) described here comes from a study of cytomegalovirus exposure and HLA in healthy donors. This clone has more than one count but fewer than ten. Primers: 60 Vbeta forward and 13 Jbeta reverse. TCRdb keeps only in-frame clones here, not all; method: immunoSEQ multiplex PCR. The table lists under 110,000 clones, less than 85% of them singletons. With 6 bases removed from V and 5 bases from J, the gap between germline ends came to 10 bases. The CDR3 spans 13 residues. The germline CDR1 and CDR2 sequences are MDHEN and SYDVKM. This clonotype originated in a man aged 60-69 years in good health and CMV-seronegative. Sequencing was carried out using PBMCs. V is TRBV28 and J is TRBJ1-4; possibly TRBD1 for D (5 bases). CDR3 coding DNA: TGTGCCAGCAGGTCCAGGGTCAATGAAAAACTGTTTTTT. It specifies CASRSRVNEKLFF.